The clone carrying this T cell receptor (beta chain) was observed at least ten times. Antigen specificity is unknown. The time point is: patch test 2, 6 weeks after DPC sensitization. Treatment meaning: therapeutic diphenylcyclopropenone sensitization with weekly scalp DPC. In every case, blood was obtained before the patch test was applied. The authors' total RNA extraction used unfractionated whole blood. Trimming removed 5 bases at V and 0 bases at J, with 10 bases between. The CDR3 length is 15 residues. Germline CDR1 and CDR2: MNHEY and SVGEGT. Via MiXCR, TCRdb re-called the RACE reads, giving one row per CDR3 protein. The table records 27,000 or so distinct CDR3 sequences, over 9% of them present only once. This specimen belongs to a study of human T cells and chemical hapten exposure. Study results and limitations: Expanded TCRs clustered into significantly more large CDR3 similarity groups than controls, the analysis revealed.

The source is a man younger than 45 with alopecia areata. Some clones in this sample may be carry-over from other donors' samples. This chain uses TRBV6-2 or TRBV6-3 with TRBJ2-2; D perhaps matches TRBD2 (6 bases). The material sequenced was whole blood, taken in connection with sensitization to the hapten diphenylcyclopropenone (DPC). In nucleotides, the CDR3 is TGTGCCAGCAGTCGAAGGGACTCGAACACCGGGGAGCTGTTTTTT. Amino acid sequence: CASSRRDSNTGELFF.